This T cell receptor (beta chain) emerged from a study of ipilimumab plus nivolumab after autologous stem cell transplantation. General study points: TCR repertoire, Treg phenotype and gut microbiota reportedly support more study of this approach.

The CDR3 totals 15 residues. In germline, CDR1 is MNHNS, CDR2 SASEGT. The germline V and J ends were trimmed by 6 bases and 7 bases, with 21 bases remaining between them. Using immunoSEQ multiplex PCR, the repertoire was profiled, and TCRdb retains in-frame clones only, with some absent. Here the sample spans approximately 80,000 clones, nearly 85% being singletons. Comments on this clone: Its antigen is currently unknown.

This rearrangement joins TRBV6-1 to TRBJ1-1, with a weak D call TRBD1 (6 bases). Specimen: PBMCs, collected in a trial of ipilimumab plus nivolumab as post-transplant consolidation. The clonotype originates from a male donor with diffuse large B-cell lymphoma. The CDR3 loop reads CASSLGGLLGHEAFF. CDR3 nucleotides: TGTGCCAGCAGCTTAGGGGGGCTGCTTGGCCATGAAGCTTTCTTT.